This T cell receptor (beta chain) was sequenced during a study of CD8+CD57+ T cells in acquired aplastic anemia. On the study more broadly: Sorted CD4+ plus CD8+ cells gave DNA averaging about 3.2 ug. Findings and limits, study-wide: Patients and controls shared under 35 CD8+ CDR3 sequences, which appeared highly expressed in patients and within their immunodominant clones. Patients versus controls showed no significant CD8+ Simpson's diversity difference.

An expansion of CD8+CD57+ cells by flow cytometry had been shown in patients chosen for sequencing. Severe acquired aplastic anemia was present in all patients. Germline CDR1 and CDR2: MNHEY and SVGEGT. The CDR3 length is 13 residues. Trimming removed 5 bases from V and 4 bases from J, with 12 bases in between. Genomic DNA, serving as template, underwent TCR beta VDJ and CDR3 profiling. MiXCR, applied by TCRdb to the reads, yields one record per CDR3 protein. This table has approximately 40,000 distinct CDR3 sequences, 60% to 70% appearing once. This clonotype showed up many times. As yet, its antigen is unknown.

V and J are TRBV6-2 or TRBV6-3 and TRBJ2-7, with D possibly matching TRBD2 (6 bases). This sequence was found in a human donor with aplastic anemia. The sequenced sample consisted of sorted CD4+, CD8+, or CD8+CD57+ T cells (not recorded which) from PBMCs. The DNA of the CDR3 is TGTGCCAGCAGTCCGGGACTTGTTTACGAGCAGTACTTC. Its protein is CASSPGLVYEQYF.